The T cell receptor beta chain described here comes from a study of blood T cell repertoires in COVID-19. Across the study: Sites in the United States, Italy and Spain provided acute and convalescent COVID-19 samples. T cells, B-cell-depleted T cells, or PBMCs supplied cDNA or gDNA.

As processed by the authors: Reference gene primers were amplified, and this amplification served to estimate nucleated cell counts. Profiled with immunoSEQ multiplex PCR; TCRdb holds only in-frame clones, not every one. V and J calls and clone size follow that table, whereas D and trimming were derived from the DNA. Found here are about 260,000 clones, 70% to 85% of them singletons; the top ten hold 1.5% to 2%. V dropped 2 bases and J dropped 9 bases, with 16 bases sitting between them. This CDR3 region has 15 residues. Germline V CDR1 and CDR2: MNHEY, SVGEGT. Sequences were obtained from peripheral blood. The J gene is TRBJ2-2, the V gene TRBV6-2 or TRBV6-3, with D possibly being TRBD1 (6 bases). The sequence was collected from a woman aged 80 or over with acute or convalescent COVID-19. The CDR3 reads CASSYAWQGNWELFF. Written as DNA, the CDR3 is TGTGCCAGCAGTTACGCTTGGCAGGGGAATTGGGAGCTGTTTTTT.